The source of this T cell receptor beta chain is a study of beta chain features in type 1 diabetes. Only a few counts were recorded for this clone. Its antigen remains unidentified. Study-wide findings and caveats: In every one of the four CD4+ subsets, TCRB CDR3s were moderately but significantly shorter in Type 1 diabetes patients.

CDR1 is SNHLY and CDR2 is FYNNEI in the germline V gene. The junction had 3 bases not matched to a gene; V was cut back by 5 bases and J by 3 bases. CDR3 length equals 14 residues. The study reverse transcribed the entire isolated RNA, so it sequenced expressed TCRB transcripts. TCRdb's copy holds only in-frame clones and misses some; the assay was immunoSEQ multiplex PCR. The sample includes about 130,000 clones, nearly 9.5% seen only once; the top ten take about 0.61%. The chain recombines TRBV2 with TRBJ2-3; 9 bases agree with TRBD1. This receptor was taken from a man in his late teens or twenties in good health. Sequencing was done on a sample of central memory CD4+ T cells from blood. CDR3 nucleotide sequence: TGTGCCAGCAGTCCGGGACAGGGAACAGATACGCAGTATTTT. Its protein product is CASSPGQGTDTQYF.